This T cell receptor (beta chain) appears in the sequencing data of a study of immune evolution from preneoplasia to lung adenocarcinoma. Study findings and constraints: T cell clonality was higher in KRAS-mutant than EGFR-mutant or wild-type nodules. Normal lung had the highest top T cell clone frequencies.

CDR1 and CDR2 (germline): GTSNPN, SVGIG (reference sequence). V gave up 3 bases and J gave up 3 bases, with 15 bases separating them. The CDR3 totals 15 residues. Assay: immunoSEQ multiplex PCR; the TCRdb copy retains only in-frame clones and omits some. The sample lists about 6,500 clones; approximately 73% were seen once. Concerning this clone itself: The antigen remains undetermined.

The sequence derives from an older donor with lung adenocarcinoma. Sequenced input: FFPE lung adenocarcinoma in situ tissue. V usage is TRBV30 and J usage is TRBJ1-3; D is uncertain. For the CDR3, the DNA is TGTGCCTGGAGGGACCGAATTCAAATTGGAAACACCATATATTTT. Protein product: CAWRDRIQIGNTIYF.